Given below is one T cell receptor beta chain in context. This clone was observed a few times. Its antigen is unknown. Base qualities are not provided; no much larger clone lies one nucleotide away. The treatment or condition label, read with the paper, signifies: oral pan-JAK inhibitor, 5-10 mg twice daily. Lesional scalp punch biopsies and peripheral blood were obtained from alopecia areata patients. After PBMCs were isolated by density centrifugation and stained for CD3, CD4 and CD8, a FACSAria was used to sort CD4+ and CD8+ T cells. The sample originates from a study of CD8+ T cells in alopecia areata (dated by TCRdb to the late 2010s). Concerning the study at large: Treated patients were enrolled in an open-label pilot trial of oral tofacitinib at 5 to 10 mg twice daily for moderate-to-severe alopecia areata. Patients stayed on tofacitinib for 6 to 18 months and then had 6 months of follow-up off drug so that delayed response and recurrence could be assessed. In treated patients, disease severity was measured using the SALT score, which gives the percentage of scalp surface area affected. High-throughput TCRbeta sequencing was used to examine T cell clonal expansion in alopecia areata in both the C3H/HeJ mouse model and human patients. In humans, TCRbeta sequencing was performed on scalp tissue and on sorted CD4+ and CD8+ peripheral blood T cells from healthy controls and from patients with patchy or totalis/universalis alopecia areata. Biopsies were taken from tofacitinib-treated patients at baseline and again at 4 and 24 weeks into treatment, and several of those patients also had a later scalp biopsy. Clonality in the scalp was compared among normal scalp (n=4), patchy alopecia areata scalp (n=8), and alopecia totalis/universalis scalp (n=8). The RNA source kit depended on sample type: the PAXgene miRNA kit for fixed scalp, the miRNeasy kit for PBMCs, and the RNeasy kit for mouse skin. Amplification of TCRbeta CDR3 regions was done by immunoSEQ multiplex PCR using 35 Vbeta forward primers and 13 Jbeta reverse primers. Broad study findings and their caveats: During tofacitinib treatment, many expanded lesional clones remained in scalp and blood, and this persistence may partly explain relapse after treatment is stopped. Unlike mouse skin, where gammadelta T cells dominate, normal human skin contains resident alphabeta T cells that get sequenced too, which complicates analysis of the scalp TCR repertoire. Compared with normal scalp, lesional scalp had higher clonality and more expanded CD8+ clones, particularly in alopecia totalis/universalis, a pattern that suggests antigenic drive. Tofacitinib significantly decreased scalp clonality and the number of expanded CD8+ clones among the top 100 scalp clones. Because the treated cohort was small and included a single nonresponder, larger studies are needed to assess links between baseline CD8+ expansion and response. Shared TCR sequences between patients were less evident than in mice, which may be partly attributable to HLA diversity in the patient population.

Libraries were made using the immunoSEQ multiplex PCR assay. RNA was extracted from all samples and reverse transcribed into cDNA as template for TCR sequencing. First-strand cDNA was synthesized using SuperScript III with a 2:1 mix of oligo-dT and random hexamers. A synthetic immune receptor repertoire was used to assess amplification bias, and residual bias was removed computationally. Turning to the authors' computational methods: After raw reads were preprocessed to remove errors, the CDR3 was defined following IMGT conventions as running from the conserved cysteine to phenylalanine. To get clonality, Shannon entropy was normalized by log2 of the number of productive unique TCRs and the result was subtracted from 1. Scalp TCRbeta sequences were cross-referenced with sorted blood CD4 and CD8 repertoires so that the CD4 or CD8 identity of scalp clones could be inferred. The table was pulled from immuneACCESS by TCRdb, which kept in-frame rearrangements only. Such tables lose some clones; where checked, under half of the loss comes from unresolved V genes, and the rest has no known cause. V, J and clone size were drawn from that table, and D and trimming were deduced from the DNA. This sample holds roughly 220,000 clones; 30% to 40% were observed only once. The biggest ten clones account for more than 0.4% of the sample.

The sequences come from CD4+ T cells sorted from blood, collected around week 31, from a patient treated with tofacitinib. This TCR derives from a human donor with alopecia areata.

The CDR3 protein sequence reads: CASSPGTSGRGEQYF. In nucleotides, the sequence is TGTGCCAGCAGTCCCGGGACTAGCGGGAGAGGCGAGCAGTACTTC. The rearrangement combines TRBV27 with TRBJ2-7; 14 nucleotides in the junction match TRBD2. The CDR3 runs 15 residues from the cysteine to the phenylalanine. The DNA shown is the 45-base CDR3, in frame from base 1. For CDR1 and CDR2, the germline V gene (reference sequence) lists MNHEY and SMNVEV. The junction shows trimming of 5 bases on V and 6 bases on J, and the gene matches do not reach 6 bases of it.